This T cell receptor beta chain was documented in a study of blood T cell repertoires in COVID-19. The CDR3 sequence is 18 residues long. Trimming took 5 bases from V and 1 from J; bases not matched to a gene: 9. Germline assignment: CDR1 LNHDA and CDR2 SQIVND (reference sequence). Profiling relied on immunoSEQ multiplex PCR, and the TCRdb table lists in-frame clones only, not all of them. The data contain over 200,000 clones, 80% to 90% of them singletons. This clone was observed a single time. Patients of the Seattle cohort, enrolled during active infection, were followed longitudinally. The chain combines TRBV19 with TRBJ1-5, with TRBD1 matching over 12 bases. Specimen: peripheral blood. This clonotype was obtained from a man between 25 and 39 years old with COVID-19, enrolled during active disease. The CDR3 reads CASSLRDRGLVSNQPQHF. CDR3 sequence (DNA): TGTGCCAGTAGTCTCCGGGACAGGGGGCTTGTCAGCAATCAGCCCCAGCATTTT.